The entry that follows covers one TCR beta chain sequence. As yet, its antigen is unknown. The table came from immunoSEQ multiplex PCR; TCRdb's copy has only in-frame clones and leaves some out. The top ten clones hold approximately 0.5% of a sample with about 90,000 clones, 75% to 95% of them seen once. This sample stems from a study of graft-versus-host responses after intestinal transplantation. Study-level results: In patients with graft-donor T cell macrochimerism, allograft graft-versus-host to host-versus-graft clonal ratios were high.

V shed 6 bases and J 1 base; nucleotides not matched to a gene: 3. This CDR3 region has 13 residues. Germline V gene data show CDR1 as SEHNR and CDR2 as FQNEAQ (reference sequence). The sample consisted of unstimulated CD8+ T cells sorted from spleen or lymph node cells, taken before intestinal transplant. The sequence derives from a human donor who received an intestinal transplant. V is TRBV7-9 and J is TRBJ2-7; the match to TRBD1 covers 7 bases. CDR3 sequence: CASSPTGSYEQYF. The CDR3 DNA follows: TGTGCCAGCAGTCCGACAGGGTCCTACGAGCAGTACTTC.